The 8 T cell receptor beta chains below come from one sample, sequenced in a study of cytomegalovirus exposure and HLA in healthy donors. A multiplex PCR was run with 60 Vbeta primers and 13 Jbeta primers. TCRdb's copy holds only in-frame clones and misses some; the assay was immunoSEQ multiplex PCR. The sample holds about 55,000 clones, roughly 71% seen once. The source material was PBMCs. These TCRs come from a man in his forties in good health and CMV-seropositive.

The CDR3 sequence is CASSPPGSYGYTF. In nucleotides, the CDR3 is TGTGCCAGCAGCCCCCCCGGGAGCTATGGCTACACCTTC. The chain links TRBV7-2 to TRBJ1-2; D remains ambiguous. The CDR3 covers 13 residues. Germline V CDR1 and CDR2: SGHTA, FQGNSA. Trimming took 5 bases from V and 4 from J, leaving 11 bases between them.

The chain links TRBV11-2 to TRBJ2-1; D perhaps matches TRBD1 (6 bases). The CDR3 runs to 17 residues. V lost 2 bases and J 9 bases, leaving 23 bases between the germline ends. The germline CDR1 and CDR2 sequences are SGHAT and FQNNGV. The CDR3 here is CASSLNNWGRIQGEQFF. Written as DNA, the CDR3 is TGTGCCAGCAGCTTAAATAATTGGGGGCGTATACAGGGTGAGCAGTTCTTC.

CDR3 sequence reads: CSVVMGGRRETQYF. The CDR3 coding sequence is TGCAGCGTTGTAATGGGGGGGAGACGGGAGACCCAGTACTTC. This chain links TRBV29-1 with TRBJ2-5; TRBD2 agrees at 7 bases. J lost 5 bases, V lost 4 bases, and 10 bases had no gene match. The CDR3 consists of 14 residues. Germline CDR1 and CDR2: SQVTM and ANQGSEA.

The chain links TRBV4-2 to TRBJ2-2; 8 bases are shared with TRBD2. J was trimmed by 5 bases and V by 4 bases; bases with no gene match: 9. This CDR3 has 16 residues. CDR1 LGHNA and CDR2 YNFKEQ come from the germline V gene. The CDR3 DNA reads TGTGCCAGCAGCCTCCCGGGAGGGGGGGCTACCGGGGAGCTGTTTTTT. Protein product: CASSLPGGGATGELFF.

The rearrangement links TRBV30 to TRBJ1-1; D perhaps matches TRBD1 (5 bases). The V gene lost 2 bases and the J gene lost 6 bases, with 10 bases spanning the gap. CDR1 is GTSNPN, CDR2 SVGIG, per germline (reference sequence). The CDR3 spans 12 residues. As DNA, the CDR3 is TGTGCCTGGAGTCGTTCAGGGCCTGAAGCTTTCTTT. It yields the protein CAWSRSGPEAFF.

The genes are TRBV6-6 and TRBJ1-1; D call uncertain. Germline lookup yields CDR1 MNHNY and CDR2 SVGAGI (reference sequence). Trimming removed 2 bases from V and 4 bases from J, with 2 bases in between. The CDR3 spans 11 residues. The CDR3 region is CASSYLTEAFF. CDR3 sequence (DNA): TGTGCCAGCAGTTACCTCACTGAAGCTTTCTTT.

The chain employs TRBV6-5 and TRBJ2-5, with D tentatively TRBD1 (5 bases). CDR1 is MNHEY, CDR2 SVGAGI, per germline. V dropped 11 bases and J dropped 6 bases, with 13 bases sitting between them. There are 11 residues in the CDR3. CDR3 DNA sequence: TGTGCCTCTAGGGGCCGAAAGACCCAGTACTTC. Amino acid sequence: CASRGRKTQYF.

CDR3 protein: CASSDLQGVGTEAFF. As DNA, the CDR3 is TGTGCCAGCAGCGATCTACAGGGCGTGGGCACTGAAGCTTTCTTT. This sequence joins TRBV6-1 and TRBJ1-1, with D perhaps TRBD1 (6 bases). Trimming pared 6 bases from V and 4 bases from J, leaving 18 bases between. CDR3 length equals 15 residues. CDR1 and CDR2 (germline): MNHNS, SASEGT.